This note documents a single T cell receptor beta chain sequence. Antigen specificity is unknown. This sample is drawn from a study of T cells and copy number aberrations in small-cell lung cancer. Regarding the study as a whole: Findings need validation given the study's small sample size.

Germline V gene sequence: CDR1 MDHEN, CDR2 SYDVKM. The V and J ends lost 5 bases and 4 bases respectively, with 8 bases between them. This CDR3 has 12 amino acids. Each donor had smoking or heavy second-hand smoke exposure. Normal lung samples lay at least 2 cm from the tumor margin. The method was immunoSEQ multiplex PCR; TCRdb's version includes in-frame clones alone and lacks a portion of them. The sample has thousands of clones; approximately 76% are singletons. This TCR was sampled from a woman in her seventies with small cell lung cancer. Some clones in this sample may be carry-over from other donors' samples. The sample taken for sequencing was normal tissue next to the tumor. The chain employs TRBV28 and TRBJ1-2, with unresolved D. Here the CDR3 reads CASSLDTYGYTF. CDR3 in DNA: TGTGCCAGCAGTCTCGACACCTATGGCTACACCTTC.